This T cell receptor beta chain was sequenced during a study of T cells in Graves' hyperthyroidism and ophthalmopathy (dated by TCRdb to between 2019 and 2020). With regard to the full study: TCR V-J signatures able to tell the groups apart were searched for in a discovery cohort of 90 to 100 patients, of whom about 40 had Graves' ophthalmopathy and 57 had stable Graves' hyperthyroidism. Prospective prediction of ophthalmopathy was tested in an independent validation cohort consisting of fewer than 20 hyperthyroidism patients and approximately 16 patients who later progressed to ophthalmopathy. The 85 to 100 discovery patients were randomly split 7:3 into training and test sets. In several Graves' hyperthyroidism patients, the study also compared T-cell repertoires from thyroid tissue with T-cell repertoires from blood. After blood sampling, hyperthyroidism patients were treated with methimazole at a starting dose of 30 mg daily, and ophthalmopathy patients were treated with high-dose intravenous methylprednisolone. The paper reports TCR Vbeta CDR3 sequencing of approximately 140 peripheral blood samples: 40 to 45 ophthalmopathy, roughly 80 hyperthyroidism and approximately 17 progressor patients. General conclusions and limits of the study: Blood samples also contained most of the expanded thyroid clonotypes (frequency above 0.001), which suggests that blood repertoires may reflect thyroid immune responses. During validation, the model predicted progression to ophthalmopathy a median of roughly six months ahead of onset, with just under 71% sensitivity and less than 85% specificity. A model built on a 13 V-J signature distinguished ophthalmopathy from stable hyperthyroidism, reaching approximately 89% sensitivity and under 84% specificity in cross-validation and 80%/75% in testing. Sample size was not statistically predetermined, and blinding of investigators to group allocation was not performed.

Graves' hyperthyroidism was defined as stable when no progression to ophthalmopathy occurred over 18 months of follow-up. Hyperthyroidism patients were newly diagnosed, had a disease duration of under 2 months, and were aged 18 to 65 years. The study excluded patients with uncontrolled infections, other autoimmune diseases, pregnancy or lactation. Diagnoses relied on clinical symptoms, serum thyroxine and TRAb, thyroid ultrasound and orbital computed tomography. Total RNA was extracted with Trizol reagent, and quality was checked on an Agilent 2100 Bioanalyzer. Amplification of TCR beta CDR3 regions was carried out from RNA transcripts. The first round of RT-PCR for the TCR CDR3 was performed with the HTBI primer set and the Qiagen OneStep RT-PCR kit. The libraries were constructed in a second round of multiplex PCR and then size-selected and purified. The libraries were sequenced on an Illumina HiSeq2000 using paired-end 100 bp reads. In the source study's methods: SOAPnuke was used to process the raw data, with reads discarded if the reads contained adapters or uncalled bases, had a mean Phred below 15, or lacked an exact constant-primer or identifier match. COPE v1.2.5 was used to merge the high-quality paired reads, and each unique nucleotide sequence was defined as a clonotype. Clonotypes were aligned to IMGT TRBV, TRBD and TRBJ reference segments using MiTCR v1.1. Analysis was restricted to V-J combinations with a frequency above 0.0001, which covered roughly 99% of repertoires. A TCS score was defined as the ratio between F50 (clonal expansion) and ExV (chaos), using BLOSUM62-based TCRdist between CDR3 peptides within each V-J. Welch's t-statistics and random forest reduced around 520 V-J features to roughly 13, which were used in a naive Bayes classifier (R e1071). Thyroid-blood repertoire similarity was quantified with the Morisita-Horn index. TCRdb reprocessed the public reads (quality trimming at Q25 with fastp, clone calling with MiXCR) and kept in-frame beta chains. Records with the same CDR3 protein are collapsed into one entry carrying the most frequent genes and DNA. TCRdb, rather than the study authors, made the V and J calls. This sample lists almost 600,000 distinct CDR3 sequences; 46% were detected once. Together, the top ten hold about 7.8% of the sample.

There are many counts of this clonotype. Its recognized antigen is unknown. No quality values exist for individual bases; no much larger clone is one base distant. The germline V gene specifies SNHLY as CDR1 and FYNNEI as CDR2. The CDR3 measures 13 amino acids from cysteine to phenylalanine. Solely the CDR3 DNA is kept, with 39 bases framed from the first base. V drops 6 bases and J drops 8 bases, leaving 16 bases in between. The sequence joins TRBV2 to TRBJ1-2; the D gene remains uncertain. This sequence originates from a young woman with Graves' hyperthyroidism. What was sequenced was peripheral blood or thyroid tissue (not recorded which). Read as DNA, the sequence is TGTGCCAGCAGCCCCAGTGGACTTAGGGGCTACACCTTC. It encodes CASSPSGLRGYTF.